Below are 11 T cell receptor beta chains sequenced from a single sample in a study of blood T cell repertoires in COVID-19. The protocol was immunoSEQ multiplex PCR, while the TCRdb copy is restricted to in-frame clones and leaves out a portion. The table shows about 300,000 clones, with 85% to 90% occurring only once. Sequenced sample: peripheral blood. These receptors all stem from a woman aged 50 to 60 with COVID-19, enrolled during active disease.

The chain recombines TRBV5-1 with TRBJ2-7; D possibly corresponds to TRBD1 (5 bases). V was trimmed by 1 base and J by 6 bases, leaving 11 bases between them. The CDR3 is made up of 13 amino acids. Germline V gene sequence: CDR1 SGHRS, CDR2 YFSETQ. The CDR3 spells CASSLQGYGEQYF. In nucleotides, the CDR3 is TGCGCCAGCAGCTTGCAGGGTTACGGCGAGCAGTACTTC.

This chain joins TRBV5-1 and TRBJ2-1, with a weak D call TRBD2 (6 bases). V lost 0 bases and J 12 bases, leaving 16 bases between the germline ends. The CDR3 runs to 14 residues. CDR1 and CDR2 (germline): SGHRS, YFSETQ. In DNA, the CDR3 is TGCGCCAGCAGCTTGGGGGGACTTGGTGGAGGGCAGTTCTTC. It codes for CASSLGGLGGGQFF.

The rearrangement joins TRBV5-1 to TRBJ1-2; a weak D match, TRBD1 (6 bases). Germline CDR1 reads SGHRS; CDR2 reads YFSETQ. V lost 4 bases and J lost 8, with 18 bases in between. The CDR3 contains 14 residues. The CDR3 region has the DNA TGCGCCAGCAGCCAATATACGACAGGACGGGGCTACACCTTC. Translated, it gives CASSQYTTGRGYTF.

The chain is built from TRBV7-2 and TRBJ1-5; D call uncertain. Germline CDR1 reads SGHTA; CDR2 reads FQGNSA. V was cut by 1 base and J by 4 bases, with 11 bases left in between. The length of the CDR3 is 15 residues. In nucleotides, the CDR3 is TGTGCCAGCAGCTTAGTCCGCGTCCGAAATCAGCCCCAGCATTTT. Its translation: CASSLVRVRNQPQHF.

The rearrangement links TRBV7-3 to TRBJ1-1; D remains ambiguous. The germline V gene encodes CDR1 SGHTA and CDR2 FQGTGA. The CDR3 spans 13 residues. V lost 0 bases and J 4 bases, leaving 6 bases between the germline ends. CDR3 DNA: TGTGCCAGCAGCTTAACGCGGGGCACTGAAGCTTTCTTT. Amino acid sequence: CASSLTRGTEAFF.

This sequence joins TRBV6-2 or TRBV6-3 and TRBJ2-3, with 8 bases that match TRBD1. The CDR3 sequence is 18 residues long. The germline V gene has CDR1 MNHEY and CDR2 SVGEGT. V dropped 2 bases and J dropped 8; count of bases not matched to a gene: 18. The CDR3 coding sequence is TGTGCCAGCAGTTACGTAGAGGGCAGGACAGGGACTTATGCTACGCAGTATTTT. Translation: CASSYVEGRTGTYATQYF.

This rearrangement joins TRBV7-2 to TRBJ2-3, with D perhaps TRBD2 (5 bases). Germline V gives CDR1 SGHTA, CDR2 FQGNSA. The CDR3 covers 18 residues. V shed 2 bases and J shed 1 base, with 19 bases lying between them. This chain's CDR3 is CASSLLPPEAGRTDTQYF. In DNA, the CDR3 is TGTGCCAGCAGCTTATTGCCCCCAGAGGCGGGCCGCACAGATACGCAGTATTTT.

The V and J genes are TRBV3-1 (or the pseudogene TRBV3-2) and TRBJ2-7; tentative D call: TRBD1 (5 bases). The V and J ends lost 4 bases and 2 bases respectively, with 15 bases between them. CDR1 and CDR2 from the germline V gene are LGHDT and YNNKEL (reference sequence). The CDR3 length is 15 residues. CDR3 region: CASSRAETAAYEQYF. The CDR3 bases are TGTGCCAGCAGCCGGGCGGAGACAGCAGCCTACGAGCAGTACTTC.

The J gene is TRBJ2-4, the V gene TRBV19; tentatively, D is TRBD1 (5 bases). V was trimmed by 6 bases and J by 7 bases, leaving 13 bases between them. The CDR3 is 13 residues long. Per the germline V gene, CDR1 is LNHDA and CDR2 is SQIVND (reference sequence). In nucleotides, the CDR3 is TGTGCCAGTAGCCCCGTCCCAGGGAACATTCAGTACTTC. This gives the protein CASSPVPGNIQYF.

The table lists this clone with a count of one. The chain employs TRBV6-1 and TRBJ2-7; the match to TRBD2 covers 9 bases. The CDR3 loop spans 16 amino acids. Germline CDR1 and CDR2: MNHNS and SASEGT. J was trimmed by 3 bases and V by 4 bases; bases with no gene match: 10. CDR3 loop: CASSVYWLAGSYEQYF. CDR3 DNA sequence: TGTGCCAGCAGTGTCTATTGGCTAGCGGGAAGCTACGAGCAGTACTTC.

This clone was found many times. The chain employs TRBV7-9 and TRBJ1-2; unclear D gene. V lost 1 base and J lost 7, with 13 bases in between. CDR3 length: 14 amino acids. Germline values: CDR1 SEHNR, CDR2 FQNEAQ (reference sequence). The CDR3 region is CASSLEAAHRGYTF. DNA of the CDR3: TGTGCCAGCAGCTTAGAGGCAGCGCATCGTGGCTACACCTTC.